Listed here are 8 T cell receptor beta chains from one sample, sequenced in a study of OX40 agonist ivuxolimab in advanced cancers. Only in-frame clones appear in the TCRdb table, and some are missing; sequencing was by immunoSEQ multiplex PCR. The table lists some 83,000 clones, about 86% of them singletons. This sample comprised CD4+ or CD8+ T cells sorted from blood, obtained in a trial of the OX40 agonist ivuxolimab. The receptors derive from an adult with an advanced solid tumor such as melanoma, head and neck, liver or kidney cancer.

The chain has TRBV27 and TRBJ1-1; 7 nucleotides line up with TRBD1. Germline V gene lookup returns CDR1 MNHEY and CDR2 SMNVEV (reference sequence). After removal of 7 bases from V and 1 base from J, the junction contained 6 bases not matched to a gene. CDR3 length: 14 amino acids. The CDR3 DNA follows: TGTGCCAGCAAATTCGGGACAGCGAACACTGAAGCTTTCTTT. It translates to CASKFGTANTEAFF.

The chain carries TRBV6-5 and TRBJ1-4; tentative D call: TRBD1 (5 bases). The germline V and J ends were trimmed by 2 bases and 2 bases, with 12 bases remaining between them. CDR1 is MNHEY, CDR2 SVGAGI, per germline. CDR3 length: 16 residues. The CDR3 protein is CASSYGTEGTNEKLFF. CDR3 nucleotides: TGTGCCAGCAGTTACGGGACGGAGGGGACTAATGAAAAACTGTTTTTT.

The chain carries TRBV7-9 and TRBJ2-1; 7 nucleotides align to TRBD1. In germline, CDR1 is SEHNR, CDR2 FQNEAQ (reference sequence). Trimming took 2 bases from V and 8 from J; bases not matched to a gene: 3. There are 13 residues in the CDR3. DNA of the CDR3: TGTGCCAGCAGCTTAAGGGGGCGAGATGAGCAGTTCTTC. The encoded protein is CASSLRGRDEQFF.

The CDR3 region is CASSLEQGGTSTKNIQYF. CDR3 bases: TGTGCCAGCAGCTTGGAACAGGGGGGGACAAGCACCAAAAACATTCAGTACTTC. This chain links TRBV11-3 with TRBJ2-4, with D maybe TRBD1 (8 bases). CDR3 length: 18 amino acids. Germline V CDR1 and CDR2: SGHNT, YENEEA. The ends were cut back, 3 bases at V and 2 bases at J, with 20 bases in the middle.

The gene calls are TRBV18 and TRBJ2-7; maybe TRBD2 (6 bases). The germline gives CDR1 KGHSH, CDR2 LQKENI. This CDR3 is 16 amino acids long. V dropped 2 bases and J dropped 2 bases, with 16 bases sitting between them. The CDR3 DNA reads TGTGCCAGCTCACCATATGGAGGGGAAAAAGCCTACGAGCAGTACTTC. Its translation is CASSPYGGEKAYEQYF.

The chain employs TRBV19 and TRBJ1-5; 7 nucleotides align to TRBD1. Germline V lookup: CDR1 LNHDA, CDR2 SQIVND (reference sequence). The CDR3 spans 15 residues. V shed 3 bases, J shed 5 bases, and the junction held 7 bases outside the gene matches. The CDR3 spells CASSIIRDRDQPQHF. The CDR3 DNA is TGTGCCAGTAGTATTATTCGGGACAGAGATCAGCCCCAGCATTTT.

J is TRBJ1-1 and V is TRBV19; the D is unclear. Looked up from germline, CDR1 is LNHDA and CDR2 is SQIVND (reference sequence). This CDR3 is built from 11 residues. Trimming left V 8 bases short and J 3 bases short, with 7 bases between. CDR3 coding DNA: TGTGCCAGTGTAGGGTACACTGAAGCTTTCTTT. It translates to CASVGYTEAFF.

The gene calls are TRBV30 and TRBJ1-6, with D perhaps matching TRBD1 (6 bases). V was clipped by 0 bases and J by 10 bases, with 7 bases between them. The germline CDR1 and CDR2 sequences are GTSNPN and SVGIG (reference sequence). The CDR3 has 12 residues. The CDR3 is CAWSVRGSPLHF. In nucleotides, the CDR3 is TGTGCCTGGAGTGTCAGGGGATCACCCCTCCACTTT.